One and the same sample provided the 22 T cell receptor beta chains below, sequenced in a study of long-term antiretroviral therapy in people with HIV. This was the immunoSEQ v3.0 assay at survey level. This table comes from immunoSEQ multiplex PCR, and its TCRdb copy is limited to in-frame clones, with some not included. Among about 33,000 clones listed, roughly 80% were seen once. The sample in question was unsorted PBMCs, obtained 2 years after starting antiretroviral therapy. All receptors come from a woman aged 50 to 60 with HIV.

The chain combines TRBV7-3 with TRBJ1-1; D is ambiguous. Between the trimmed V and J ends, which lost 4 bases and 1 base, there was a span of 13 bases. The germline gives CDR1 SGHTA, CDR2 FQGTGA. The CDR3 length is 15 residues. The CDR3 DNA reads TGTGCCAGCAGCTCGACCATGGACGGGAACACTGAAGCTTTCTTT. Translating gives CASSSTMDGNTEAFF.

The CDR3 nucleotides read TGCGCCAGCAGCGGAACAGGGCTGCTTGAGCAGTACGTC. Amino acid sequence: CASSGTGLLEQYV. This chain joins TRBV10-1 and TRBJ2-7, with D maybe TRBD1 (6 bases). The CDR3 extends over 13 amino acids. Germline assignment: CDR1 WNHNN and CDR2 SYGVQD (reference sequence). V lost 6 bases to trimming and J lost 7 bases, with 16 bases between them.

The chain recombines TRBV5-1 with TRBJ2-6; D is perhaps TRBD1 or TRBD2 (5 bases each). There are 17 residues in the CDR3. The germline gives CDR1 SGHRS, CDR2 YFSETQ. Trimming cost V 4 bases and J 2 bases, with 16 bases left between them. The CDR3 loop reads CASSDLRGAAGANVLTF. DNA for the CDR3: TGCGCCAGCAGCGACCTGCGAGGGGCGGCTGGGGCCAACGTCCTGACTTTC. The full variable domain, rest sourced from reference TRBV5-1 and TRBJ2-6, is KAGVTQTPRYLIKTRGQQVTLSCSPISGHRSVSWYQQTPGQGLQFLFEYFSETQRNKGNFPGRFSGRQFSNSRSEMNVSTLELGDSALYLCASSDLRGAAGANVLTFGAGSRLTVL.

The chain links TRBV7-3 to TRBJ2-1, with TRBD2 identical over 8 bases. CDR1 is SGHTA, CDR2 FQGTGA, per germline. V lost 6 bases and J lost 4; bases outside the gene matches: 5. This CDR3 spans 14 amino acids. The CDR3 loop reads CASSRGGNYNEQFF. The CDR3 bases are TGTGCCAGCAGTCGGGGGGGTAATTACAATGAGCAGTTCTTC.

J is TRBJ2-2 and V is TRBV6-1, with D possibly TRBD1 on 6 matching bases. V shed 3 bases and J shed 3 bases, with 14 bases lying between them. The CDR3 sequence is 16 residues long. Germline V gives CDR1 MNHNS, CDR2 SASEGT. The CDR3 spells CASSDPNRADTGELFF. CDR3 sequence (DNA): TGTGCCAGCAGTGACCCCAACAGGGCTGACACCGGGGAGCTGTTTTTT.

The J gene is TRBJ1-4, the V gene TRBV2; D perhaps matches TRBD1 (5 bases). Germline loops: CDR1 SNHLY, CDR2 FYNNEI. Trimming removed 4 bases from V and 5 bases from J, with 14 bases in between. This CDR3 spans 15 amino acids. Here the CDR3 DNA reads TGTGCCAGCAGTGGCGCCGGGACGGACAATGAAAAACTGTTTTTT. Its protein is CASSGAGTDNEKLFF. Together with reference TRBV2 and TRBJ1-4, the CDR3 gives the full variable domain: EPEVTQTPSHQVTQMGQEVILRCVPISNHLYFYWYRQILGQKVEFLVSFYNNEISEKSEIFDDQFSVERPDGSNFTLKIRSTKLEDSAMYFCASSGAGTDNEKLFFGSGTQLSVL.

The CDR3: CASSHGGNTQYF. The CDR3, as DNA: TGTGCCAGCAGCCACGGGGGTAATACGCAGTATTTT. The chain couples TRBV7-9 to TRBJ2-3; D may be TRBD2 (6 bases). In germline, CDR1 is SEHNR, CDR2 FQNEAQ (reference sequence). The ends were cut back, 5 bases at V and 7 bases at J, with 10 bases in the middle. The CDR3 runs 12 residues. The full variable domain, completed using reference TRBV7-9 and TRBJ2-3, is DTGVSQNPRHKITKRGQNVTFRCDPISEHNRLYWYRQTLGQGPEFLTYFQNEAQLEKSRLLSDRFSAERPKGSFSTLEIQRTEQGDSAMYLCASSHGGNTQYFGPGTRLTVL.

The chain is built from TRBV6-6 and TRBJ1-2; 10 bases are a match to TRBD1. The CDR3 is 15 amino acids. Germline CDR1 reads MNHNY; CDR2 reads SVGAGI (reference sequence). Losses at the gene ends were 2 bases for V and 7 bases for J; bases not matched to a gene: 7. CDR3 nucleotides: TGTGCCAGCAGTTACCACGGGGACAGGGGTCGTGGCTACACCTTC. Amino acid sequence: CASSYHGDRGRGYTF.

The J gene is TRBJ2-2, the V gene TRBV6-1, with 10 bases aligning to TRBD1. V lost 7 bases, J lost 8 bases, and 7 bases stayed unmatched. There are 14 residues in the CDR3. Germline V CDR1 and CDR2: MNHNS, SASEGT. In nucleotides, the CDR3 is TGTGCCAGCATGACAGGGGGCGCCTCTGGGGAGCTGTTTTTT. Translation gives CASMTGGASGELFF.

The chain uses TRBV5-4 and TRBJ2-3; TRBD2 matches at 7 bases. The junction had 5 bases not matched to a gene; V was cut back by 4 bases and J by 6 bases. The CDR3 has 13 amino acids. The germline gives CDR1 SGHNT, CDR2 YYREEE (reference sequence). The DNA of the CDR3 is TGTGCCAGCAGCACGACTAGCAGCGATACGCAGTATTTT. Amino acids: CASSTTSSDTQYF.

The chain couples TRBV6-5 to TRBJ2-7, with TRBD1 matching over 9 bases. Trimming removed 6 bases from V and 3 bases from J; junction bases left unmatched: 6. The CDR3 covers 14 residues. The germline gives CDR1 MNHEY, CDR2 SVGAGI. The CDR3 DNA reads as TGTGCCAGCAGCTCCCCGGGACAGGGCTACGAGCAGTACTTC. Encoded protein: CASSSPGQGYEQYF.

This clone was seen more than once but under ten times. V is TRBV7-9 and J is TRBJ1-6, with TRBD1 matching 7 bases. The germline CDR1 and CDR2 sequences are SEHNR and FQNEAQ (reference sequence). The CDR3 totals 14 residues. The trim removed 5 bases at V and 5 bases at J, leaving 3 bases unmatched. CDR3 region: CASSPGGDNSPLHF. The CDR3 DNA reads TGTGCCAGCAGCCCAGGGGGGGATAATTCACCCCTCCACTTT.

This clone came up a few times. This sequence joins TRBV5-1 and TRBJ1-4; D unclear. Trimming removed 0 bases at V and 3 bases at J, with 9 bases between. From germline, CDR1 is SGHRS and CDR2 YFSETQ. The CDR3 is made up of 15 amino acids. Written as DNA, the CDR3 is TGCGCCAGCAGCTTGGCCGGGCAGTCTAATGAAAAACTGTTTTTT. This gives the protein CASSLAGQSNEKLFF.

J is TRBJ2-5 and V is TRBV7-9, with no clear D. Germline assignment: CDR1 SEHNR and CDR2 FQNEAQ (reference sequence). The V gene lost 3 bases and the J gene lost 1 base, with 9 bases spanning the gap. The CDR3 loop spans 14 amino acids. CDR3 coding DNA: TGTGCCAGCAGCTTGTCAGGCTCCCAAGAGACCCAGTACTTC. Translating it yields CASSLSGSQETQYF.

V is TRBV2 and J is TRBJ2-5; tentatively, D is TRBD1 or TRBD2 (5 bases each). V gave up 2 bases and J gave up 2 bases, with 12 bases separating them. CDR1 and CDR2 from the germline V gene are SNHLY and FYNNEI. This CDR3 is 15 amino acids long. The CDR3 bases are TGTGCCAGCAGTGAATCCCGAGGGGAGCAAGAGACCCAGTACTTC. Its protein is CASSESRGEQETQYF.

The chain is built from TRBV5-1 and TRBJ2-1; D might be TRBD1 or TRBD2, each matching 5 bases. CDR3 length equals 15 residues. Trimming cost V 4 bases and J 2 bases, with 13 bases left between them. Germline CDR1 and CDR2: SGHRS and YFSETQ. The CDR3 sequence: CASSLGGMTYNEQFF. The CDR3 DNA sequence: TGCGCCAGCAGCCTTGGGGGTATGACCTACAATGAGCAGTTCTTC. Complete variable domain (other parts from reference TRBV5-1 and TRBJ2-1): KAGVTQTPRYLIKTRGQQVTLSCSPISGHRSVSWYQQTPGQGLQFLFEYFSETQRNKGNFPGRFSGRQFSNSRSEMNVSTLELGDSALYLCASSLGGMTYNEQFFGPGTRLTVL.

This chain joins TRBV6-5 and TRBJ2-2; the D gene is possibly TRBD2 (5 bases). CDR3 length: 12 residues. Germline V CDR1 and CDR2: MNHEY, SVGAGI. V dropped 6 bases and J dropped 7 bases, with 9 bases sitting between them. The CDR3 nucleotides read TGTGCCAGCAGCAGAGAGGGCGGGGAGCTGTTTTTT. Translation: CASSREGGELFF.

The rearrangement joins TRBV29-1 to TRBJ2-1; D may be TRBD1 (5 bases). The germline V and J ends were trimmed by 5 bases and 1 base, with 9 bases remaining between them. Germline values: CDR1 SQVTM, CDR2 ANQGSEA. The CDR3 is 13 residues long. The CDR3 DNA reads as TGCAGCGTTTTTCAGGGTTCCTACAATGAGCAGTTCTTC. Its protein is CSVFQGSYNEQFF.

The V gene is TRBV5-1, the J gene TRBJ1-2; possibly TRBD1 for D (5 bases). CDR1 is SGHRS, CDR2 YFSETQ, per germline. The CDR3 extends over 12 amino acids. Trimming shortened V by 4 bases and J by 8 bases, and 12 bases separated the two germline ends. CDR3 bases: TGCGCCAGCAGCGGGACGGGGGTCGGCTACACCTTC. It translates to CASSGTGVGYTF.

This clone was counted a single time. J is TRBJ2-7 and V is TRBV7-9; TRBD1 might be the D (6 bases). V lost 1 base, J lost 3 bases, and 10 bases lay in between. The germline V gene encodes CDR1 SEHNR and CDR2 FQNEAQ (reference sequence). This CDR3 region has 14 residues. CDR3 region: CASSLGGRGYEQYF. The CDR3 DNA sequence: TGTGCCAGCAGCTTAGGGGGGCGCGGCTACGAGCAGTACTTC.

V gene TRBV11-1 combines with J gene TRBJ2-1, with a tentative D call TRBD2 (6 bases). The CDR3 consists of 15 residues. Germline-derived CDR1 and CDR2 are SGHAT and FQDESV (reference sequence). Trimming cost V 5 bases and J 7 bases, with 18 bases left between them. Here the CDR3 DNA reads TGTGCCAGCAGCGCAACTAGCAGGTCGAGGAATGAGCAGTTCTTC. Its protein is CASSATSRSRNEQFF.

The chain's CDR3 is CASSLVSLAGVTGELFF. The CDR3 DNA reads TGTGCCAGCAGCTTGGTTAGTTTAGCGGGGGTCACCGGGGAGCTGTTTTTT. The chain is built from TRBV5-4 and TRBJ2-2, with 9 bases that match TRBD2. This CDR3 region has 17 residues. Germline loops: CDR1 SGHNT, CDR2 YYREEE (reference sequence). Trimming at V came to 0 bases and at J to 4 bases, leaving 7 bases not matched to a gene.